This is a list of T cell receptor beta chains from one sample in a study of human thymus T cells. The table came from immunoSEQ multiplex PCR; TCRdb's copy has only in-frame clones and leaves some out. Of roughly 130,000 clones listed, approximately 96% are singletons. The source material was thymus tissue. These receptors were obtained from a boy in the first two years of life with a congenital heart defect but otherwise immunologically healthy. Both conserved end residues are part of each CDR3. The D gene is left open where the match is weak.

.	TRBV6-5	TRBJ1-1	TGTGCCAGCAGTTCGCGCAGGTTTAACACTGAAGCTTTCTTT	CASSSRRFNTEAFF
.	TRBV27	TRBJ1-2	TGTGCCAGCAGTTTATCAGGGGACTATGGCTACACCTTC	CASSLSGDYGYTF
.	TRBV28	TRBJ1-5	TGTGCCAGCAGTCTCCCAGGGTATCAGCCCCAGCATTTT	CASSLPGYQPQHF
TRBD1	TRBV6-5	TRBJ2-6	TGTGCCAGCACCTCAGGGGGAAACAACGTCCTGACTTTC	CASTSGGNNVLTF
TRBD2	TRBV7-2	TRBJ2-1	TGTGCCAGCAGCTTAGAATCCGGCGGGGGGGCATTTGAGCAGTTCTTC	CASSLESGGGAFEQFF
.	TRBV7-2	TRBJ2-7	TGTGCCAGCAGCTTATTGGCAGGGCCCCCCTACGAGCAGTACTTC	CASSLLAGPPYEQYF
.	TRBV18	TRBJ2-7	TGTGCCAGCTCACCCGCACAGGCCTTAACCTACGAGCAGTACTTC	CASSPAQALTYEQYF
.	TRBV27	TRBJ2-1	TGTGCCAGCAGTTTAAGATGGGCCTACAATGAGCAGTTCTTC	CASSLRWAYNEQFF
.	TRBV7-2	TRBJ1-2	TGTGCCAGCAGCTTAATACACCAGGTCTTC	CASSLIHQVF
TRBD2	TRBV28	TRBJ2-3	TGTGCCAGCAGTTTGTATGCTTTTTCGGCGGCGGGGGGAACCACAGATACGCAGTATTTT	CASSLYAFSAAGGTTDTQYF
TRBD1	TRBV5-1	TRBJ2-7	TGCGCCAGCAGCCACGACTACAGGGGGCTGGGGGAGCAGTACTTC	CASSHDYRGLGEQYF
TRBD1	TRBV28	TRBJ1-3	TGTGCCAGCAGTGCGACAGGGGCTCGTTCCCTCTCTGGAAACACCATATATTTT	CASSATGARSLSGNTIYF
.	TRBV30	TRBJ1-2	TGTGCCTGGAACCGAGGCCCAGGGTTGGATGGCTACACCTTC	CAWNRGPGLDGYTF
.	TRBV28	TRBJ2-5	TGTGCCAGCACGCGGGGAGTCCAAGAGACCCAGTACTTC	CASTRGVQETQYF
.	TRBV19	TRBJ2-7	TGTGCCAGTAGTATAGGGGGGTTCTACGAGCAGTACTTC	CASSIGGFYEQYF
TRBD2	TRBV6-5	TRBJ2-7	TGTGCCAGCAGCCCCGGACTAGCGGGTCAGCAGTACTTC	CASSPGLAGQQYF
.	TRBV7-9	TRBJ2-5	TGTGCCAGCAGCTTTAATCGAGAAACATGGGCCCAGTACTTC	CASSFNRETWAQYF
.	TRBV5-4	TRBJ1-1	TGTGCCAGCAGCCTCCAGACCTCTTCCCATCTCACTGAAGCTTTCTTT	CASSLQTSSHLTEAFF
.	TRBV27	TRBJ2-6	TGTGCCAGCAGTCCTCTCGCCGGGACTGCAATATCTGGGGCCAACGTCCTGACTTTC	CASSPLAGTAISGANVLTF
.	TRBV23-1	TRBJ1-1	TGCGCCAGCAGTCGGGGGTGGGGCACTGAAGCTTTCTTT	CASSRGWGTEAFF